The 21 T cell receptor beta chains given below trace back to one sample, sequenced in a study of cytotoxic CD8 clonotypes in ibrutinib-treated CLL. Using immunoSEQ multiplex PCR, the repertoire was profiled, and TCRdb retains in-frame clones only, with some absent. Of some 63,000 clones listed, approximately 90% are singletons. The sample consisted of PBMCs, taken after 12 months of ibrutinib treatment. These receptors were collected from a human donor with chronic lymphocytic leukemia.

The V gene is TRBV6-5, the J gene TRBJ1-4; tentatively, D is TRBD1 (6 bases). The germline CDR1 and CDR2 sequences are MNHEY and SVGAGI. The CDR3 totals 15 residues. V lost 6 bases and J 0 bases, leaving 11 bases between the germline ends. Here the CDR3 DNA reads TGTGCCAGCAGCAGGGACACCGCAACTAATGAAAAACTGTTTTTT. Translating gives CASSRDTATNEKLFF.

V usage is TRBV27 and J usage is TRBJ2-7; the match to TRBD2 covers 7 bases. Losses at the gene ends were 5 bases for V and 0 bases for J; bases not matched to a gene: 7. The CDR3 contains 15 residues. Germline CDR1 and CDR2: MNHEY and SMNVEV (reference sequence). This CDR3 is CASSQTSSRSYEQYF. In nucleotides, the CDR3 is TGTGCCAGCAGTCAGACTAGCAGCCGCTCCTACGAGCAGTACTTC.

The V call is TRBV11-3, the J call TRBJ2-3; D remains ambiguous. The CDR3 is made up of 14 amino acids. With 7 bases removed from V and 2 bases from J, the gap between germline ends came to 13 bases. Germline loops: CDR1 SGHNT, CDR2 YENEEA. CDR3 sequence: CASTPLRNTDTQYF. CDR3 DNA: TGTGCCAGCACCCCCCTCAGGAACACAGATACGCAGTATTTT.

In this sample, this clone turned up many times. The rearrangement links TRBV9 to TRBJ1-2; no clear D. This CDR3 has 13 residues. Germline CDR1 SGDLS, CDR2 YYNGEE. With 2 bases removed from V and 3 bases from J, the gap between germline ends came to 8 bases. CDR3 loop: CASSVGQDYGYTF. The CDR3 DNA sequence: TGTGCCAGCAGCGTCGGGCAAGACTATGGCTACACCTTC.

The chain couples TRBV5-1 to TRBJ2-1, with D perhaps TRBD2 (6 bases). In germline, CDR1 is SGHRS, CDR2 YFSETQ. V was cut by 4 bases and J by 7 bases, with 18 bases left in between. The CDR3 length is 15 residues. CDR3 in DNA: TGCGCCAGCAGCCGAGAGGACTATGCCCTTAATGAGCAGTTCTTC. This sequence encodes CASSREDYALNEQFF.

The gene calls are TRBV6-1 and TRBJ2-1; D not resolved. Trimming removed 8 bases at V and 5 bases at J, with 10 bases between. CDR1 is MNHNS and CDR2 is SASEGT in the germline V gene. The CDR3 is 12 residues long. In DNA, the CDR3 is TGTGCCAGCGGCGAGTACCACAATGAGCAGTTCTTC. It yields the protein CASGEYHNEQFF.

This chain uses TRBV28 with TRBJ2-2, with D maybe TRBD1 (5 bases). This CDR3 has 16 residues. Trimming took off 5 bases at V and 3 bases at J, with 16 bases between the two ends. The germline gives CDR1 MDHEN, CDR2 SYDVKM. DNA for the CDR3: TGTGCCAGCAGTCTCCAGACAGAAGCTTACACCGGGGAGCTGTTTTTT. Amino acids: CASSLQTEAYTGELFF. Full variable domain (missing parts from reference TRBV28 and TRBJ2-2): DVKVTQSSRYLVKRTGEKVFLECVQDMDHENMFWYRQDPGLGLRLIYFSYDVKMKEKGDIPEGYSVSREKKERFSLILESASTNQTSMYLCASSLQTEAYTGELFFGEGSRLTVL.

The chain has TRBV6-5 and TRBJ2-2; TRBD2 aligns across 7 bases. V was clipped by 2 bases and J by 5 bases; unmatched bases: 8. Germline V CDR1 and CDR2: MNHEY, SVGAGI. The CDR3 extends over 16 amino acids. Here the CDR3 reads CASSYVWGGSTGELFF. CDR3 sequence (DNA): TGTGCCAGCAGTTACGTCTGGGGGGGTTCTACCGGGGAGCTGTTTTTT.

This clone was seen more than once but under ten times. V is TRBV19 and J is TRBJ2-6, with TRBD1 as a possible D gene (6 bases). Deletions cut 6 bases from V and 0 bases from J, with 15 bases between. CDR3 size: 17 residues. CDR1 and CDR2 (germline): LNHDA, SQIVND (reference sequence). The CDR3 spells CASRYRDTDSGANVLTF. The CDR3 nucleotides read TGTGCCAGTAGATACCGGGACACTGACTCTGGGGCCAACGTCCTGACTTTC.

The chain couples TRBV10-2 to TRBJ2-1; D unresolved. The CDR3 covers 14 residues. Germline assignment: CDR1 WSHSY and CDR2 SAAADI. The V gene lost 3 bases and the J gene lost 5 bases, with 11 bases spanning the gap. The CDR3 region is CASSEGRSNNEQFF. The CDR3 DNA follows: TGCGCCAGCAGTGAAGGACGGAGTAACAATGAGCAGTTCTTC.

This clone was found once. The chain has TRBV2 and TRBJ2-3, with 7 nucleotides matching TRBD2. Germline V gene data show CDR1 as SNHLY and CDR2 as FYNNEI. V was pared by 3 bases and J by 2 bases, with 5 bases of the junction left unmatched. The CDR3 consists of 15 residues. The CDR3 coding sequence is TGTGCCAGCAGTGATTGGGAGGGATACACAGATACGCAGTATTTT. The encoded protein is CASSDWEGYTDTQYF.

The rearrangement links TRBV5-1 to TRBJ1-4; D is unresolved. The germline gives CDR1 SGHRS, CDR2 YFSETQ. Deletions cut 0 bases from V and 3 bases from J, with 9 bases between. The CDR3 covers 15 residues. The CDR3 coding sequence is TGCGCCAGCAGCTTGGCGGGGTCGCCTAATGAAAAACTGTTTTTT. Amino acid sequence: CASSLAGSPNEKLFF.

The rearrangement uses TRBV2 and TRBJ2-7, with a weak D call TRBD2 (6 bases). Trimming took 4 bases from V and 2 from J, leaving 12 bases between them. CDR1 SNHLY and CDR2 FYNNEI come from the germline V gene. CDR3 length: 14 residues. CDR3 nucleotides: TGTGCCAGCAGTGCCCAGACTAGTCCCTACGAGCAGTACTTC. This translates into CASSAQTSPYEQYF.

The gene calls are TRBV9 and TRBJ2-3; 8 bases line up with TRBD1. In germline, CDR1 is SGDLS, CDR2 YYNGEE. The V segment lost 0 bases and the J segment 4 bases; nucleotides outside the gene matches: 10. This CDR3 region has 17 residues. This CDR3 is CASSVGQGLDLSDTQYF. CDR3 nucleotides: TGTGCCAGCAGCGTAGGACAGGGGCTAGACTTATCAGATACGCAGTATTTT.

The chain combines TRBV29-1 with TRBJ2-1, with 7 bases identical to TRBD1. The CDR3 contains 12 residues. J gave up 7 bases and V 8 bases, and 8 bases lay outside the gene matches. Germline V lookup: CDR1 SQVTM, CDR2 ANQGSEA. The CDR3 nucleotides read TGCAGCAAACGGGACAGCTGGAATGAGCAGTTCTTC. It is translated as CSKRDSWNEQFF.

The genes are TRBV2 and TRBJ2-1; 14 positions match TRBD2. The CDR3 contains 16 residues. Germline CDR1 reads SNHLY; CDR2 reads FYNNEI. V dropped 8 bases and J dropped 9; count of bases not matched to a gene: 12. The CDR3 nucleotides are TGTGCCAGCGGGTCCGGGACTAGCGGGAGTGTCGGTGAGCAGTTCTTC. Translating it yields CASGSGTSGSVGEQFF.

This rearrangement joins TRBV10-2 to TRBJ2-7; 8 positions match TRBD1. V shed 4 bases and J 3 bases; nucleotides not matched to a gene: 17. The CDR3 consists of 18 residues. Germline CDR1 and CDR2: WSHSY and SAAADI. The CDR3 region is CASSVGQGSKKGIYEQYF. The CDR3 DNA follows: TGCGCCAGCAGTGTAGGACAGGGATCAAAAAAGGGAATCTACGAGCAGTACTTC.

The V call is TRBV4-3, the J call TRBJ1-1, with D perhaps matching TRBD1 (6 bases). The V gene lost 2 bases and the J gene lost 6 bases, with 13 bases spanning the gap. There are 14 residues in the CDR3. Germline V gene data show CDR1 as LGHNA and CDR2 as YSLEER. This CDR3 reads CASSQFLRGAEAFF. CDR3 coding DNA: TGCGCCAGCAGCCAATTCCTCAGGGGAGCTGAAGCTTTCTTT.

The chain has TRBV5-6 and TRBJ1-3; D ambiguous. The germline V gene encodes CDR1 SGHDT and CDR2 YYEEEE. Trimming cost V 0 bases and J 2 bases, with 9 bases left between them. This CDR3 has 15 amino acids. CDR3 region: CASSLEVGAGNTIYF. The CDR3 nucleotides read TGTGCCAGCAGCTTGGAGGTAGGAGCTGGAAACACCATATATTTT.

The V and J genes are TRBV10-3 and TRBJ2-5, with D unclear. V lost 2 bases and J 2 bases, leaving 3 bases between the germline ends. In germline, CDR1 is ENHRY, CDR2 SYGVKD. The length of the CDR3 is 12 residues. CDR3 protein: CAISEEQETQYF. CDR3 bases: TGTGCCATCAGTGAGGAGCAAGAGACCCAGTACTTC.

The sample holds one count of this clone. The V call is TRBV2, the J call TRBJ2-2, with 7 bases identical to TRBD2. The ends lost 8 bases at V and 2 bases at J; junction bases unmatched: 2. CDR3 length: 13 residues. CDR1 is SNHLY, CDR2 FYNNEI, per germline. The CDR3 DNA follows: TGTGCCAGCCGGACTAGTAACACCGGGGAGCTGTTTTTT. It translates to CASRTSNTGELFF. Complete variable domain (other parts from reference TRBV2 and TRBJ2-2): EPEVTQTPSHQVTQMGQEVILRCVPISNHLYFYWYRQILGQKVEFLVSFYNNEISEKSEIFDDQFSVERPDGSNFTLKIRSTKLEDSAMYFCASRTSNTGELFFGEGSRLTVL.